A selection of T cell receptor beta chains follows, all from one sample in a study of T-cell reconstitution after alpha-beta-depleted transplantation in children. A single record per CDR3 protein comes from TCRdb applying MiXCR to the PCR reads. The sample lists 150,000 to 250,000 distinct CDR3 sequences, roughly 15% occurring once. This specimen was PBMCs from the stem cell graft donor, taken from the stem cell graft. The source of these receptors is a human donor who donated a stem cell graft to a child with acute lymphoblastic leukemia. Each CDR3 is given with its conserved first and last residue. Clone size is shown for a subset of rows, as once, few, many or a class of expanded clone.

j_call	v_call	clone_size	cdr3_aa
TRBJ2-7	TRBV28	many	CASNPDRESDEQYF
TRBJ2-1	TRBV7-9	NA	CAPGSYNEQFF
TRBJ1-4	TRBV4-2	many	CASSQASSTNEKLFF
TRBJ1-3	TRBV5-1	many	CASSPIPDGNTIYF
TRBJ2-3	TRBV5-1	many	CASSIGLAGAGDTQYF
TRBJ2-7	TRBV28	few	CASSSPRGVSGEQYF
TRBJ2-7	TRBV7-8	NA	CASSLGDSYYEQYF
TRBJ1-1	TRBV5-1	once	CATRPAFRGLNTEAFF
TRBJ2-1	TRBV5-1	many	CASSPVDGRSIGQFF
TRBJ1-1	TRBV5-1	many	CASSLGGRPTLNTEAFF
TRBJ2-5	TRBV9	many	CASSVDGREETQYF
TRBJ2-5	TRBV29-1	few	CSVRQGAWETQYF
TRBJ2-2	TRBV12-3/TRBV12-4	many	CASTFTGELFF
TRBJ1-1	TRBV18	NA	CASSPPENTEAFF
TRBJ2-2	TRBV5-1	many	CASSFPPPAELFF
TRBJ2-2	TRBV3-1	many	CASSQGFRTGLNTGELFF
TRBJ1-2	TRBV6-5	many	CASRLTADYGYTF
TRBJ1-4	TRBV20-1	many	CSAREGAANEKLFF
TRBJ2-5	TRBV5-1	NA	CASSLATGGRETQYF
TRBJ2-1	TRBV10-3	many	CAISDRTGDSYNEQFF
TRBJ1-5	TRBV12-3/TRBV12-4	few	CASSPTGYSNQPQHF
TRBJ1-2	TRBV9	many	CASSVAESYGYTF
TRBJ2-1	TRBV20-1	many	CSARDWLGTSVEQFF
TRBJ2-1	TRBV14	NA	CASSPLGAHNEQFF
TRBJ2-7	TRBV5-1	many	CASSLGADRASYEQYF
TRBJ2-7	TRBV12-3/TRBV12-4	many	CASSLSRGEQYF
TRBJ2-7	TRBV21-1	many	CASRWNEQYF
TRBJ2-7	TRBV5-1	many	CASSQGPLYEQYF
TRBJ2-7	TRBV19	many	CASSVTRSSYEQYF